This T cell receptor (beta chain) was observed in a study of Ad26.COV2.S vaccination and SARS-CoV-2 variants. Study background: A participant enrolled in the COV1001 Ad26.COV2.S trial arm provided the sample.

Assay: immunoSEQ multiplex PCR; the TCRdb copy retains only in-frame clones and omits some. The sample carries about 470,000 clones, about nine tenths recorded once. Treatment described: over 15 received Ad26.COV2.S at low or high dose, single or two shots; several received placebo; per-sample allocation not given. Sampling happened 63 days after the first vaccine or placebo injection. About this clone: Its antigen is currently unknown.

V shed 5 bases, J shed 4 bases, and the junction held 10 bases outside the gene matches. Germline V lookup: CDR1 SGHAT, CDR2 FQNNGV. The CDR3 sequence is 16 residues long. Study-wide results and caveats: People who got the vaccine or the placebo had similar non-spike TCR breadth.

The chain uses TRBV11-2 and TRBJ1-3; 8 bases line up with TRBD1. The sequences come from peripheral blood, collected in a trial of Ad26.COV2.S vaccine versus placebo. The TCR was taken from a person between 18 and 60 years old who received the Ad26.COV2.S COVID-19 vaccine or a placebo. The chain's CDR3 is CASSHRGSIGGNTIYF. DNA for the CDR3: TGTGCCAGCAGCCACAGGGGGAGTATAGGAGGAAACACCATATATTTT.